This T cell receptor (beta chain) comes out of a study of blood T cell repertoires in COVID-19. Per the study methods: Estimation of nucleated cell counts was performed using reference gene primer amplification. Only in-frame clones appear in the TCRdb table, and some are missing; sequencing was by immunoSEQ multiplex PCR. Clone size and the V and J calls come from that table; the DNA yielded D and trimming. Here the sample spans about 220,000 clones, 84% being singletons. Germline V CDR1 and CDR2: MNHEY, SVGAGI. V lost 5 bases and J lost 3; bases outside the gene matches: 4. The CDR3 loop spans 13 amino acids.

This receptor was taken from a man aged 50-59 years with active or convalescent COVID-19. The J gene is TRBJ2-7, the V gene TRBV6-5; 7 bases agree with TRBD1. The material sequenced was peripheral blood. The CDR3 DNA is TGTGCCAGCAGTCTTCGGACAGGCTACGAGCAGTACTTC. Residues: CASSLRTGYEQYF.